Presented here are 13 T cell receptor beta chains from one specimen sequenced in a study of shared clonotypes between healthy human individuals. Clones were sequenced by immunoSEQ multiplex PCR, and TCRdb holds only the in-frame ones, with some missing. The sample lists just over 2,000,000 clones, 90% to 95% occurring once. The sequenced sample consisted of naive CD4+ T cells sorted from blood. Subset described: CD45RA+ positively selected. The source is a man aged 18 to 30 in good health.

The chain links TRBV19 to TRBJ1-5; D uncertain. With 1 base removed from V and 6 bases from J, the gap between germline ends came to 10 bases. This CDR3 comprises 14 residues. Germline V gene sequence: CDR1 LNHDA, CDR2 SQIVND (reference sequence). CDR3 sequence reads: CASSIAVGGQPQHF. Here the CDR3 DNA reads TGTGCCAGTAGTATAGCGGTTGGTGGTCAGCCCCAGCATTTT.

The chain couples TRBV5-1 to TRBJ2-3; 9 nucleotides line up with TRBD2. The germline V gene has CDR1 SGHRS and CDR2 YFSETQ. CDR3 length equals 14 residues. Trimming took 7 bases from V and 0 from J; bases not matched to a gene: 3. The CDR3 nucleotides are TGCGCCAGCGGACTAGCGTCGAGCACAGATACGCAGTATTTT. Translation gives CASGLASSTDTQYF.

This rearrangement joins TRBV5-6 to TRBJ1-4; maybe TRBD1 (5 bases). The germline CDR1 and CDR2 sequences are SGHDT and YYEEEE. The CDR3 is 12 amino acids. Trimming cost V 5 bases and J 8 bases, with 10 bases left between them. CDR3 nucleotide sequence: TGTGCCAGCAGTCGAGGGGACGAAAAACTGTTTTTT. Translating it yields CASSRGDEKLFF.

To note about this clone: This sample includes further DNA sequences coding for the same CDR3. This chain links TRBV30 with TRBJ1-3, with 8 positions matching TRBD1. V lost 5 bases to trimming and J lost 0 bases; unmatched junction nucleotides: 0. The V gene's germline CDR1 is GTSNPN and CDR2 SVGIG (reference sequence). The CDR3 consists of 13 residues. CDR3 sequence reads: CAWGQGSGNTIYF. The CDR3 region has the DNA TGTGCCTGGGGACAGGGCTCTGGAAACACCATATATTTT. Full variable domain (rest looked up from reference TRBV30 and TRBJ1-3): SQTIHQWPATLVQPVGSPLSLECTVEGTSNPNLYWYRQAAGRGLQLLFYSVGIGQISSEVPQNLSASRPQDRQFILSSKKLLLSDSGFYLCAWGQGSGNTIYFGEGSWLTVV.

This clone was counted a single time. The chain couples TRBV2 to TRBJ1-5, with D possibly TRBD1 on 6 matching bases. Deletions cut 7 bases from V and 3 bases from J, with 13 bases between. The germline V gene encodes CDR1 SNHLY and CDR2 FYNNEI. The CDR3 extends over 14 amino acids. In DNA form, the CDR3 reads TGTGCCAGCACCTGGACAGACCCCAATCAGCCCCAGCATTTT. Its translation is CASTWTDPNQPQHF.

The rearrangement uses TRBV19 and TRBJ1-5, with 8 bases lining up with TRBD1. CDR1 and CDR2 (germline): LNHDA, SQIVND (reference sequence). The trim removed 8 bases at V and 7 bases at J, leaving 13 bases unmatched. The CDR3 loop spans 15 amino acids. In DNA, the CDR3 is TGTGCCAGTGACAAAGGTACAGGGACAGGACAGCCCCAGCATTTT. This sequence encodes CASDKGTGTGQPQHF.

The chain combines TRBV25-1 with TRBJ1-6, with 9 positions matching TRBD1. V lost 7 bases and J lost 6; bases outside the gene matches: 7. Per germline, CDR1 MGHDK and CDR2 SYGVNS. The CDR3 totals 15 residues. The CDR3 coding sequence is TGTGCCAGCACCGGGACAGGGCTAGTTAATTCACCCCTCCACTTT. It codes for CASTGTGLVNSPLHF.

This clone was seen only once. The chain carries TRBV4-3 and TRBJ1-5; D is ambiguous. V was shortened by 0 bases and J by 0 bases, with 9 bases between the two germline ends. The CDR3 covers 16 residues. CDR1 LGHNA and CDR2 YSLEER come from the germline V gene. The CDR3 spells CASSQEWPASNQPQHF. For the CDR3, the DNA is TGCGCCAGCAGCCAAGAGTGGCCGGCTAGCAATCAGCCCCAGCATTTT.

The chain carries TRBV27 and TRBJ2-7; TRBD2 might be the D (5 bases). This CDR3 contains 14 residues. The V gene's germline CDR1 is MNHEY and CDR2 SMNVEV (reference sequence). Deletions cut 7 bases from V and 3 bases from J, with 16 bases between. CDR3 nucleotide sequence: TGTGCCAGCATAGGAGCTAGCCGGCACTACGAGCAGTACTTC. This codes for CASIGASRHYEQYF.

As DNA, the CDR3 is TGCAGCGTTGGGGGACTTCTTTTGTCAGATACGCAGTATTTT. This codes for CSVGGLLLSDTQYF. This rearrangement joins TRBV29-1 to TRBJ2-3; a weak D match, TRBD2 (6 bases). V was clipped by 4 bases and J by 4 bases, with 15 bases between them. This CDR3 is 14 amino acids long. Looked up from germline, CDR1 is SQVTM and CDR2 is ANQGSEA.

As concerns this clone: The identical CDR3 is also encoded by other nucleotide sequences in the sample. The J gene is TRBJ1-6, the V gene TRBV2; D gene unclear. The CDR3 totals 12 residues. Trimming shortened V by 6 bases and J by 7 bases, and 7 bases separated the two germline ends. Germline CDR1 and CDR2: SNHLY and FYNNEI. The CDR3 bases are TGTGCCAGCAGCGGGTCCAATTCACCCCTCCACTTT. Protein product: CASSGSNSPLHF.

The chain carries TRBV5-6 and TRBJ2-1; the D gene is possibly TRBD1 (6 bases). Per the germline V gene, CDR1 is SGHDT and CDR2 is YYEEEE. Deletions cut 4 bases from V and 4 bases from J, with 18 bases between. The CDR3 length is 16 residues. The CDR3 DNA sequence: TGTGCCAGCAGCGTAGGAGATACCGGGACATACAATGAGCAGTTCTTC. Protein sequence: CASSVGDTGTYNEQFF.

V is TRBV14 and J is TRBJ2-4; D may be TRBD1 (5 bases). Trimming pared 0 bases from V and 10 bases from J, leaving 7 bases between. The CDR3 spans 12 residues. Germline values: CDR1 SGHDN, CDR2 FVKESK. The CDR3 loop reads CASSQDRGIQYF. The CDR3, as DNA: TGTGCCAGCAGCCAAGATAGGGGTATTCAGTACTTC.